The 3 T cell receptor beta chains given below trace back to one sample, sequenced in a study of shared clonotypes between healthy human individuals. Libraries were prepared by immunoSEQ multiplex PCR; TCRdb keeps only in-frame clonotypes and omits some of them. The repertoire holds 950,000 to 1,100,000 clones, about 84% seen once, with 0.6% to 0.7% in the top ten. Sequenced: memory CD4+ T cells from PBMCs. Specified subset: CD45RA-negative fraction. These receptors were obtained from a man aged 18 to 29 in good health. Some clones in this sample may be carry-over from other donors' samples.

V and J are TRBV7-9 and TRBJ1-4, with D possibly matching TRBD1 (5 bases). Looked up from germline, CDR1 is SEHNR and CDR2 is FQNEAQ (reference sequence). This CDR3 is built from 16 residues. V was cut by 3 bases and J by 3 bases, with 14 bases left in between. The CDR3 nucleotides are TGTGCCAGCAGCTTGCACCGGGGGAATCCTAATGAAAAACTGTTTTTT. Translating gives CASSLHRGNPNEKLFF.

The V and J genes are TRBV7-2 and TRBJ2-7, with D possibly being TRBD2 (6 bases). CDR3 length: 16 residues. The germline V gene has CDR1 SGHTA and CDR2 FQGNSA. V dropped 0 bases and J dropped 2 bases, with 14 bases sitting between them. CDR3 residues: CASSLATSGLTYEQYF. The CDR3 nucleotides are TGTGCCAGCAGCTTAGCGACCAGCGGGCTGACCTACGAGCAGTACTTC. The full variable domain, its missing parts supplied by reference TRBV7-2 and TRBJ2-7, is GAGVSQSPSNKVTEKGKDVELRCDPISGHTALYWYRQSLGQGLEFLIYFQGNSAPDKSGLPSDRFSAERTGGSVSTLTIQRTQQEDSAVYLCASSLATSGLTYEQYFGPGTRLTVT.

On this clone: One base separates it from a far larger clone, so it is likely a read error. The V and J genes are TRBV30 and TRBJ2-2, with 7 positions matching TRBD1. Germline values: CDR1 GTSNPN, CDR2 SVGIG (reference sequence). This CDR3 comprises 15 residues. The CDR3 bases are TGTGCCTGGAGTGGACAGGGTCTTGGCACCAGGGAGCTGTTTTTT. As protein: CAWSGQGLGTRELFF.